A single sample gave rise to the 6 T cell receptor beta chains below, sequenced in a study of T cell responses to AZD1222 COVID-19 vaccine. Libraries were prepared by immunoSEQ multiplex PCR; TCRdb keeps only in-frame clonotypes and omits some of them. Altogether 75,000 to 90,000 clones are present, about 84% being singletons, with the ten largest covering over 8%. Source: peripheral blood, taken on day 0 of AZD1222 vaccination. Every receptor here comes from an adult in good health.

This chain connects TRBV15 to TRBJ1-4; no firm D call. Between the trimmed V and J ends, which lost 3 bases and 8 bases, there was a span of 13 bases. In germline, CDR1 is LNHNV, CDR2 YYDKDF (reference sequence). This CDR3 spans 14 amino acids. CDR3 in DNA: TGTGCCACCAGCAGGGGTCGGATGGGGGAAAAACTGTTTTTT. The encoded protein is CATSRGRMGEKLFF.

The CDR3 reads CASSLVREGNYGYTF. DNA of the CDR3: TGTGCCAGCAGCTTGGTCAGGGAGGGTAACTATGGCTACACCTTC. The chain couples TRBV5-4 to TRBJ1-2, with TRBD1 as a possible D gene (5 bases). The germline gives CDR1 SGHNT, CDR2 YYREEE (reference sequence). The CDR3 length is 15 residues. V was shortened by 0 bases and J by 1 base, with 10 bases between the two germline ends.

V usage is TRBV5-4 and J usage is TRBJ1-2; D might be TRBD1 (5 bases). The length of the CDR3 is 13 residues. CDR1 SGHNT and CDR2 YYREEE come from the germline V gene (reference sequence). Trimming removed 0 bases from V and 4 bases from J, with 7 bases in between. CDR3 in DNA: TGTGCCAGCAGCTTGGTAGGGACCTATGGCTACACCTTC. This gives the protein CASSLVGTYGYTF.

The chain has TRBV6-2 or TRBV6-3 and TRBJ2-7; D call uncertain. There are 15 residues in the CDR3. Germline V gene data show CDR1 as MNHEY and CDR2 as SVGEGT. The V gene lost 5 bases and the J gene lost 2 bases, with 16 bases spanning the gap. The CDR3 DNA reads TGTGCCAGCAGTAGCCCCCTCAGGCGGACCTACGAGCAGTACTTC. Translating gives CASSSPLRRTYEQYF.

CDR3 loop: CASSPSTGGDQPQHF. The CDR3, as DNA: TGTGCCAGCTCACCATCGACAGGCGGGGATCAGCCCCAGCATTTT. The chain couples TRBV18 to TRBJ1-5, with TRBD1 as a possible D gene (6 bases). The germline V gene has CDR1 KGHSH and CDR2 LQKENI. The CDR3 spans 15 residues. V was shortened by 2 bases and J by 5 bases, with 13 bases between the two germline ends. Full variable domain (missing parts from reference TRBV18 and TRBJ1-5): NAGVMQNPRHLVRRRGQEARLRCSPMKGHSHVYWYRQLPEEGLKFMVYLQKENIIDESGMPKERFSAEFPKEGPSILRIQQVVRGDSAAYFCASSPSTGGDQPQHFGDGTRLSIL.

This rearrangement joins TRBV6-5 to TRBJ2-3, with D perhaps TRBD2 (5 bases). This CDR3 contains 14 residues. The germline V and J ends were trimmed by 0 bases and 5 bases, with 9 bases remaining between them. In germline, CDR1 is MNHEY, CDR2 SVGAGI. The CDR3 here is CASSYSPAEDTQYF. DNA for the CDR3: TGTGCCAGCAGTTACTCCCCAGCGGAAGATACGCAGTATTTT.